The 3 T cell receptor beta chains presented below share a single source sample, sequenced in a study of blood T cells in healthy people across ages. Combining a sample-barcoded 5' primer with a J-beta primer mix, a second PCR ran for about 6 to 11 cycles. TCRdb fed the 5' RACE reads into MiXCR, producing one record per CDR3 protein. The sample has fewer than 900,000 distinct CDR3 sequences, approximately 35% seen once. What was sequenced was blood. Receptor source: a man younger than 35 in good health.

At least ten counts were recorded for this clonotype. V usage is TRBV6-4 and J usage is TRBJ2-5, with D possibly matching TRBD2 (5 bases). The CDR3 sequence is 15 residues long. V was clipped by 0 bases and J by 2 bases, with 10 bases between them. Germline V CDR1 and CDR2: MRHNA, SNTAGT. CDR3 sequence: CASSDSASPQETQYF. DNA of the CDR3: TGTGCCAGCAGTGACTCGGCTAGCCCACAAGAGACCCAGTACTTC.

J is TRBJ2-1 and V is TRBV5-1; D perhaps matches TRBD1 (7 bases). Deletions cut 4 bases from V and 5 bases from J, with 13 bases between. This CDR3 has 14 amino acids. Germline V gene sequence: CDR1 SGHRS, CDR2 YFSETQ. The CDR3 loop reads CASSAGQNDNEQFF. The CDR3, as DNA: TGCGCCAGCAGCGCGGGACAGAATGACAATGAGCAGTTCTTC.

This clonotype was detected many times. The chain joins TRBV20-1 to TRBJ1-6; the D is unclear. The CDR3 is made up of 14 amino acids. Trimming shortened V by 4 bases and J by 3 bases, and 10 bases separated the two germline ends. Germline V CDR1 and CDR2: DFQATT, SNEGSKA (reference sequence). The CDR3, as DNA: TGCAGTGCTACTCGGGATCGCTATAATTCACCCCTCCACTTT. It encodes CSATRDRYNSPLHF.